The 5 T cell receptor beta chains in this list originate from one sample, sequenced in a study of blood T cell repertoires in COVID-19. The repertoire was sequenced with immunoSEQ multiplex PCR; TCRdb's copy has only in-frame clones and lacks some. The sample holds around 30,000 clones; roughly 86% are singletons and the top ten take 12%. Sequenced: peripheral blood. The receptors were sampled from a human donor in a cohort sampled during active COVID-19. The donor label of this sample is uncertain.

The DNA of the CDR3 is TGCGCCAGCAGCTTGACAGGGGGTGAAAACATTCAGTACTTC. Translated, it gives CASSLTGGENIQYF. This chain uses TRBV5-1 with TRBJ2-4, with 8 bases matching TRBD1. V shed 1 base, J shed 5 bases, and the junction held 2 bases outside the gene matches. In germline, CDR1 is SGHRS, CDR2 YFSETQ. This CDR3 is 14 amino acids long.

This chain links TRBV25-1 with TRBJ2-5; 8 bases line up with TRBD1. CDR1 is MGHDK and CDR2 is SYGVNS in the germline V gene. The CDR3 has 15 residues. Trimming at V came to 2 bases and at J to 5 bases, leaving 7 bases not matched to a gene. CDR3 residues: CASSEVAGGLETQYF. The CDR3 DNA reads TGTGCCAGCAGTGAAGTAGCAGGGGGCCTGGAGACCCAGTACTTC.

The chain joins TRBV28 to TRBJ2-2; TRBD2 aligns across 9 bases. The CDR3 runs 15 residues. Germline V gene data show CDR1 as MDHEN and CDR2 as SYDVKM. Germline trimming cut 5 bases from V and 5 bases from J; bases unmatched to any gene: 6. CDR3 residues: CASSPNSGRTGELFF. The CDR3 DNA sequence: TGTGCCAGCAGTCCCAATAGCGGGAGAACCGGGGAGCTGTTTTTT.

The chain is built from TRBV4-1 and TRBJ2-5, with TRBD1 as a possible D gene (6 bases). The CDR3 consists of 15 residues. In germline, CDR1 is MGHRA, CDR2 YSYEKL. Trimming took 4 bases from V and 5 from J, leaving 17 bases between them. The CDR3 DNA reads TGCGCCAGCAGCCGAACAGGGATCCGTGGGGAGACCCAGTACTTC. It specifies CASSRTGIRGETQYF.

This clone was detected only a few times. The genes are TRBV19 and TRBJ1-2; 7 bases map to TRBD1. With 7 bases clipped from V and 8 bases from J, the junction kept 10 bases outside the gene matches. Germline CDR1 reads LNHDA; CDR2 reads SQIVND (reference sequence). The CDR3 sequence is 13 residues long. The CDR3 DNA is TGTGCCAGTAACCTCCGGGACAGAGGAGGCTACACCTTC. As protein: CASNLRDRGGYTF.